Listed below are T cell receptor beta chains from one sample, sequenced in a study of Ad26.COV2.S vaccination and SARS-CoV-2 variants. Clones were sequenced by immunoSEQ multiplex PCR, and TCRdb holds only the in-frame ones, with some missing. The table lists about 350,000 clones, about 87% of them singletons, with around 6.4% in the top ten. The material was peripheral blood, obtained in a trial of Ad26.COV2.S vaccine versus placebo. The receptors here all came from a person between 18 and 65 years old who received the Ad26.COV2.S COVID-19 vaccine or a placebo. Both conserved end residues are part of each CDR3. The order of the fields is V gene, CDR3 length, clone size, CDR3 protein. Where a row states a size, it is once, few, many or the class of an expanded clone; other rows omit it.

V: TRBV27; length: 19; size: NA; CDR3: CASSLTAGNGVAGANVLTF
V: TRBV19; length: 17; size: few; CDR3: CASRHPRDRGRNSPLHF
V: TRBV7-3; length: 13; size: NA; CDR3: CASSPTGNYEQYF
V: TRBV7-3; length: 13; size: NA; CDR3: CASSTTGDNEQFF
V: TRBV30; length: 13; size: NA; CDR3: CAWSVQLNQPQHF
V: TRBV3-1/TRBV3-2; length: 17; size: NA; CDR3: CASSPLTGQITGNTIYF
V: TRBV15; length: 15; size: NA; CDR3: CATSREDSSNEKLFF
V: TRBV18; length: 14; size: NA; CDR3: CASSLWGDSYEQYF
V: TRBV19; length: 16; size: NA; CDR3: CASSIDPDRPSYEQYF
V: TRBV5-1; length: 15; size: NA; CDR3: CASSPTVMGGGEQYF
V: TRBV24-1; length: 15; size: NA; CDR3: CATSAPGQGAGELFF
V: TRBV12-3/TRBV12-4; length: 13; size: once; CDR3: CASSDQYTGELFF
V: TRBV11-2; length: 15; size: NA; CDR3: CASSWDRANTGELFF
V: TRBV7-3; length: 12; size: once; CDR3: CASGSGANVLTF
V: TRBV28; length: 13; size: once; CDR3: CASSLPQGDEQYF
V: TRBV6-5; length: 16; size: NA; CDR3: CASSYSFMAEMNGYTF
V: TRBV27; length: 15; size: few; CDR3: CASSLSSGELWPQHF
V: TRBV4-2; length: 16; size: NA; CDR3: CASSQGPGTGEETQYF
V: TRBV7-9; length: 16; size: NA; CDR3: CACVPGGRRIGNTIYF
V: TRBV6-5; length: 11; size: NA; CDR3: CASIGLHEQYF
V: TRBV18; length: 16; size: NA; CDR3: CASSPVVAGSGSPLHF
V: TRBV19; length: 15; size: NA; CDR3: CASSEDRVSGNTIYF
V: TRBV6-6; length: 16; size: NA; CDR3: CASSYSGQGVDYGYTF
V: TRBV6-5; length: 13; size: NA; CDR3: CASTSGNVGELFF
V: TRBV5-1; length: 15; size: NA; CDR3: CASSSRTGGGEGYTF
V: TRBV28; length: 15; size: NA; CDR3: CASSFSGQGSREQYF
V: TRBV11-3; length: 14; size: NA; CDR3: CASSSSGRGYEQFF
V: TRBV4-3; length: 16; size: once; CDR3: CASSQAGTGITGELFF
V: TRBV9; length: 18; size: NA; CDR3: CASSVMSNSYSGANVLTF
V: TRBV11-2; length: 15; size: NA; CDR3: CASSLTGNRDQPQHF
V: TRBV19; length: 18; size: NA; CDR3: CASSILGTAPGVGNEQFF
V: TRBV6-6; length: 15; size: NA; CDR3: CASSYFAGVQETQYF
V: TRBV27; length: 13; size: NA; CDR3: CASSPLGADTQYF
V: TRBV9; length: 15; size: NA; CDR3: CASSVGGESNTEAFF
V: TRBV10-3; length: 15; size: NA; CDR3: CAISVSGEVGYGYTF
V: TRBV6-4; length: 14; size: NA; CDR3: CASSAFGGQDTQYF
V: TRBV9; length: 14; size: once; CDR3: CASSVSSGFYEQYF
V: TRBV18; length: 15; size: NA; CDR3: CASSSTNSGANVLTF
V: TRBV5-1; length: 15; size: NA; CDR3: CASRQGLAGPNEQFF
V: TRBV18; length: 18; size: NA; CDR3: CASSPTSRGPLSTDTQYF
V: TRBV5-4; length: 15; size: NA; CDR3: CASSSDSSVPDTQYF
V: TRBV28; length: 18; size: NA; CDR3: CASSLIVFRGGGNQPQHF
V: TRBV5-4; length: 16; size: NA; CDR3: CASRRRNQGANSPLHF
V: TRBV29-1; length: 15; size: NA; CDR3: CSVVGLAGTPGTQYF
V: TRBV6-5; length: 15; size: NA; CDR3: CASSYVYAPGSEAFF
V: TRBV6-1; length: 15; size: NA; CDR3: CASSEVPGATDTQYF
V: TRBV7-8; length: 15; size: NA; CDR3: CASSLAGTSGNTIYF
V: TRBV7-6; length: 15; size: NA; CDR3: CASSSYQEVNTEAFF
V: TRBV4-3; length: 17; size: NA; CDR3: CASSQDTGGQSTDTQYF
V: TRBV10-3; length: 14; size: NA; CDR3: CAISESTGDYGYTF
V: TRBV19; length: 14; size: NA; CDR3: CASSQGGWGYEQFF
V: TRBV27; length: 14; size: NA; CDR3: CASGTRDRVEKLFF
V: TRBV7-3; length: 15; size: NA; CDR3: CASSSNAGTGAEQYF
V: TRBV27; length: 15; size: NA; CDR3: CASGHLRDSNQPQHF